This T cell receptor (beta chain) was sequenced for a study of blood T cell repertoires in COVID-19. Source study methods: Reference gene primer amplification yielded estimated nucleated cell counts. Here immunoSEQ multiplex PCR was the method, and the copy in TCRdb shows in-frame clones only, minus some. The DNA gave D and trimming, while V, J and clone size come from that table. The repertoire holds 110,000 to 150,000 clones, with around 87% as singletons. The CDR3 spans 15 residues. V was clipped by 0 bases and J by 4 bases, with 10 bases between them. CDR1 LGHNA and CDR2 YNFKEQ come from the germline V gene. The table lists this clone with a few counts. Participant-reported clinical history was the basis for cohort assignment.

Sequenced: PBMCs or T cells enriched from blood (not recorded which). The receptor was derived from a man aged 55 to 70 who had recovered from COVID-19. J is TRBJ1-3 and V is TRBV4-2; D not certain. The CDR3 region is CASSQEERRGNTIYF. CDR3 nucleotides: TGTGCCAGCAGCCAAGAGGAGAGACGGGGAAACACCATATATTTT.